The clone carrying this T cell receptor beta chain was detected many times. Its antigen is still unknown. Library preparation followed earlier protocols using designated TCR primers. MiXCR, run by TCRdb on the PCR reads, gives a single entry per CDR3 protein. The repertoire holds tens of thousands of distinct CDR3 sequences, with around 18% as singletons. V dropped 3 bases and J dropped 9 bases, with 9 bases sitting between them. This CDR3 has 12 amino acids. CDR1 is MNHEY, CDR2 SVGAGI, per germline. The sample is drawn from a study of molecular identifiers for immune sequencing clone quantification. Study-level findings and limits: Reports indicate spiked Jurkat TCR RNA from one cell could be found among roughly 930,000 naive cells.

Naive CD8 library inputs spanned 20,000 to 1,000,000 sorted cells and 10%, 30% or 50% RNA. This sequence joins TRBV6-5 and TRBJ2-1; no clear D. The sequenced material came from naive CD8+ T cells from blood, with Jurkat cell RNA spiked in. The subset here: FACS-sorted CD8+CD4-CCR7+CD45RA+ naive T cells. The source of this sequence is a human donor in good health. Some libraries in this study had Jurkat cell RNA spiked in. The CDR3 nucleotides are TGTGCCAGCAGTTATGGGGATGGTGAGCAGTTCTTC. Its protein is CASSYGDGEQFF.